What follows describes a single TCR beta chain. During active infection, Seattle patients enrolled and were then monitored through disease. Trimming shortened V by 4 bases and J by 13 bases, and 16 bases separated the two germline ends. Germline CDR1 SGHDT, CDR2 YYEEEE. This CDR3 spans 12 amino acids. These data originate in a study of blood T cell repertoires in COVID-19. Study as a whole: The cDNA or gDNA used as material had been derived from T cells, B-cell-depleted T cells, or PBMCs.

The authors' processing: The assay estimated nucleated cells by amplifying reference gene primers. Repertoires were generated with immunoSEQ multiplex PCR, while TCRdb's copy carries only in-frame clones and drops some. The DNA gave D and trimming, while V, J and clone size come from that table. This sample has tens of thousands of clones, with under 85% found just once. The sequencing sample was made of peripheral blood. This clonotype was sampled from a man in his fifties with COVID-19, enrolled during active disease. The chain combines TRBV5-6 with TRBJ2-3, with D perhaps TRBD2 (6 bases). The CDR3 DNA reads as TGTGCCAGCAGCGTCCGGGACTCCCCCAAGTATTTT. Its protein is CASSVRDSPKYF.